These T cell receptor beta chains were read from a single sample in a study of technical replicates of blood from a few donors. The repertoire was sequenced with immunoSEQ multiplex PCR; TCRdb's copy has only in-frame clones and lacks some. The sample holds about 62,000 clones, 95% to 98% seen once. The sample was T cells isolated from PBMCs. The receptors were gathered from a human donor in good health. Both conserved end residues are part of each CDR3. The order of the fields is J gene, D gene, V gene, CDR3 protein. The D gene is left open where the match is weak.

>TRBJ1-5|NA|TRBV6-6
CASEQLLSNQPQHF
>TRBJ2-1|NA|TRBV10-3
CAISDGDNEQFF
>TRBJ1-6|NA|TRBV30
CAWSVFGGLNSPLHF
>TRBJ2-1|NA|TRBV2
CASSSGGEQFF
>TRBJ2-3|NA|TRBV5-4
CASSYPGDTQYF
>TRBJ1-5|TRBD1|TRBV5-6
CASSYRQGTWDQPQHF
>TRBJ1-1|NA|TRBV5-4
CASSLFGAEAFF
>TRBJ2-1|TRBD2|TRBV27
CASRLGSGAYNEQFF
>TRBJ2-3|TRBD1|TRBV2
CASLLTQDRVRTDTQYF
>TRBJ1-1|NA|TRBV7-3
CASSPGRGSMNTEAFF
>TRBJ2-3|NA|TRBV28
CASSLSSAVGRGAQYF
>TRBJ2-7|NA|TRBV18
CASSPSSSVEQYF
>TRBJ1-5|NA|TRBV19
CASSMKGRPQPQHF
>TRBJ2-7|NA|TRBV10-2
CASSSGDSYYEQYF
>TRBJ2-1|NA|TRBV5-1
CASSYRQDQYNEQFF